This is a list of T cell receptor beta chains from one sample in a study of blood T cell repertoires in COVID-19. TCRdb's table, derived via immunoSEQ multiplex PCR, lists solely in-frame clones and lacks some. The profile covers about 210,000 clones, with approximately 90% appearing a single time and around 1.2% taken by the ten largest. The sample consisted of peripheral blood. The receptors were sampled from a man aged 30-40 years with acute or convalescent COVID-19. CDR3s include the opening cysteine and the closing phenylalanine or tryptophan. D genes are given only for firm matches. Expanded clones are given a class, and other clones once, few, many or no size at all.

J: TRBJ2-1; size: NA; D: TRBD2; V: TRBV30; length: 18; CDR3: CAWSVRGGALRNYNEQFF; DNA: TGTGCCTGGAGTGTCCGGGGAGGGGCCCTGAGGAATTACAATGAGCAGTTCTTC
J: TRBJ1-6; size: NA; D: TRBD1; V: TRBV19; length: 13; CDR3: CASKGQGDSPLHF; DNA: TGTGCCAGTAAGGGACAGGGGGATTCACCCCTCCACTTT
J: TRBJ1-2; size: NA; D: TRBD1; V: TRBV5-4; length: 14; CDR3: CASSSKQGVYGYTF; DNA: TGTGCCAGCAGCTCGAAACAGGGGGTCTATGGCTACACCTTC
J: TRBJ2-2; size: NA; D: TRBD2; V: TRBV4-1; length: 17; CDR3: CASSPNGLAAPTGELFF; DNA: TGCGCCAGCAGCCCTAACGGACTAGCGGCCCCCACCGGGGAGCTGTTTTTT
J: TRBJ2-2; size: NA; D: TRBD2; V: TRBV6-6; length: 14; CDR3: CASSFSGSTGELFF; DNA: TGTGCCAGCAGCTTTAGCGGGAGCACCGGGGAGCTGTTTTTT
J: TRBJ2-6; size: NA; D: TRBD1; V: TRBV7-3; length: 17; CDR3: CASSFAGGSSGANVLTF; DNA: TGTGCCAGCAGCTTTGCAGGGGGCTCTTCTGGGGCCAACGTCCTGACTTTC
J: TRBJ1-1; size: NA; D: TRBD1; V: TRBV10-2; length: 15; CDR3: CASSESTGTRAEAFF; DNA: TGCGCCAGCAGTGAGTCGACAGGGACAAGAGCTGAAGCTTTCTTT
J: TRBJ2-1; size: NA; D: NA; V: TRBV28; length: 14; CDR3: CASSSRPRASEQFF; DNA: TGTGCCAGCAGTTCTAGACCGCGGGCGAGTGAGCAGTTCTTC
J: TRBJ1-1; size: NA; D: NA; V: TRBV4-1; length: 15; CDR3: CASSQQTRSTTEAFF; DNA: TGCGCCAGCAGCCAACAGACACGCTCCACCACTGAAGCTTTCTTT
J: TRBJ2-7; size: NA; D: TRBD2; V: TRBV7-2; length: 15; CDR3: CASSFSGAGLYEQYF; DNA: TGTGCCAGCAGTTTCAGCGGGGCAGGTCTTTACGAGCAGTACTTC
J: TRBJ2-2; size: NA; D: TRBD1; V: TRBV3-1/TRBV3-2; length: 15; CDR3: CASSQVQGPTGELFF; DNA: TGTGCCAGCAGCCAAGTACAGGGGCCCACCGGGGAGCTGTTTTTT
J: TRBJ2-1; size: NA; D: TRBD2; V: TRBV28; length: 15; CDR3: CASSSFRLAGDEQFF; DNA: TGTGCCAGCAGTTCCTTCCGACTAGCGGGGGATGAGCAGTTCTTC
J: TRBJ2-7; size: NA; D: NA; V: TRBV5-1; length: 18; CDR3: CASSGLGAGPLSSYEQYF; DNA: TGCGCCAGCAGCGGCTTGGGGGCCGGGCCACTTAGCTCCTACGAGCAGTACTTC
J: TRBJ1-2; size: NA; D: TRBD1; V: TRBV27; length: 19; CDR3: CASSLYRSVTGTGDYGYTF; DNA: TGTGCCAGCAGTTTATATAGGAGCGTTACCGGGACAGGAGACTATGGCTACACCTTC
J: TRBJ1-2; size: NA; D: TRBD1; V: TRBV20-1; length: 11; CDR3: CSAQGAGGYTF; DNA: TGCAGTGCTCAGGGGGCGGGTGGCTACACCTTC
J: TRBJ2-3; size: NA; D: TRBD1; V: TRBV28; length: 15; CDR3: CASSLHGQGSDTQYF; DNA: TGTGCCAGCAGCCTGCATGGACAGGGATCAGATACGCAGTATTTT
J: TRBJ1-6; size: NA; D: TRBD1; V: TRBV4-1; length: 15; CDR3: CASSQGLGGNSPLHF; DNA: TGCGCCAGCAGCCAAGGCCTAGGGGGCAATTCACCCCTCCACTTT
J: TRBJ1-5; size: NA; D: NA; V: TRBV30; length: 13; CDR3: CAWSTESNQPQHF; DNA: TGTGCCTGGAGTACGGAGAGCAATCAGCCCCAGCATTTT
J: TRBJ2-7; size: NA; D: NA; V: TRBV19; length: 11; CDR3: CASSSERRQYF; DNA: TGTGCCAGTAGTAGCGAAAGGAGACAGTACTTC
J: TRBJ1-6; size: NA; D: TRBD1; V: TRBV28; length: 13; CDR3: CASSTGGGSPLHF; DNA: TGTGCCAGCAGTACAGGGGGCGGGTCACCCCTCCACTTT
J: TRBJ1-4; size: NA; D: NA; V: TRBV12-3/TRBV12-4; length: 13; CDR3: CASSRNKNEKLFF; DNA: TGTGCCAGCAGTCGCAACAAAAATGAAAAACTGTTTTTT
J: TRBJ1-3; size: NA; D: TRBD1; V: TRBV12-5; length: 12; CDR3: CASDKQGDTIYF; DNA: TGTGCTAGTGACAAACAGGGGGACACCATATATTTT
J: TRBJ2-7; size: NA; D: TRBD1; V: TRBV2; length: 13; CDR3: CASNSPGGHEQYF; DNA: TGTGCCAGTAACTCCCCAGGGGGCCACGAGCAGTACTTC
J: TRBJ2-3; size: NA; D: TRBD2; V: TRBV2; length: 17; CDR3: CASSVVLGEGGTDTQYF; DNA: TGTGCCAGCAGTGTTGTTTTGGGGGAGGGTGGCACAGATACGCAGTATTTT
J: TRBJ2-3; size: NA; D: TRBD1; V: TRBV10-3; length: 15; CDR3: CAISLGGQGSKTQYF; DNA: TGTGCCATCTCTCTAGGGGGACAGGGCTCCAAGACGCAGTATTTT
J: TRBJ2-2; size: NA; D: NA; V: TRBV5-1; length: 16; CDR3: CASSLTRWANTGELFF; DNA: TGCGCCAGCAGCCTGACTAGATGGGCGAACACCGGGGAGCTGTTTTTT
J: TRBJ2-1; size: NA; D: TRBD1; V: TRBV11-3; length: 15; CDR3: CASSAGQGGRIEQFF; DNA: TGTGCCAGCAGCGCTGGACAGGGGGGAAGGATTGAGCAGTTCTTC
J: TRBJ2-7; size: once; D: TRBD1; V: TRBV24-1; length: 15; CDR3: CATSDSGQGLNEQYF; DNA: TGTGCCACCAGTGATTCCGGACAGGGTCTAAACGAGCAGTACTTC
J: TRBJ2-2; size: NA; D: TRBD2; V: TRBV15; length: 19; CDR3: CATSRDGLAGGRVTGELFF; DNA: TGTGCCACCAGCAGAGATGGTCTAGCGGGGGGCCGGGTCACCGGGGAGCTGTTTTTT
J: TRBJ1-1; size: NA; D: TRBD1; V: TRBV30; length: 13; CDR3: CAWNENRGTEAFF; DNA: TGTGCCTGGAACGAAAACAGGGGGACTGAAGCTTTCTTT
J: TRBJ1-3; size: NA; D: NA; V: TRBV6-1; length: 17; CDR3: CASSEAIAGFPGNTIYF; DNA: TGTGCCAGCAGTGAAGCTATTGCGGGTTTCCCTGGAAACACCATATATTTT
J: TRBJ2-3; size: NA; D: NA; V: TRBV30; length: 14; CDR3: CAWSVQVSTDTQYF; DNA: TGTGCCTGGAGTGTACAGGTTAGCACAGATACGCAGTATTTT
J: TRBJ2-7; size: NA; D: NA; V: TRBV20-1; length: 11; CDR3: CSARTGGGEYF; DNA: TGCAGTGCTAGGACGGGGGGCGGTGAGTACTTC
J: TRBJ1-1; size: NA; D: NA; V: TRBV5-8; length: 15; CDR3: CASRTTGPGGTEAFF; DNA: TGTGCCAGCAGAACTACCGGGCCCGGGGGCACTGAAGCTTTCTTT
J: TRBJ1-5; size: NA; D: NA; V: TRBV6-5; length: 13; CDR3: CASSYGSGQPQHF; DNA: TGTGCCAGCAGTTACGGGTCGGGTCAGCCCCAGCATTTT
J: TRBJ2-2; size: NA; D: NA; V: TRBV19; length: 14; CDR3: CASRLQGSPGELFF; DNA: TGTGCCAGTAGGCTACAGGGTTCCCCCGGGGAGCTGTTTTTT
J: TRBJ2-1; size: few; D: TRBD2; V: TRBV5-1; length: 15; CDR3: CASREWTSGHNEQFF; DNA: TGCGCCAGCAGGGAATGGACTAGCGGCCACAATGAGCAGTTCTTC
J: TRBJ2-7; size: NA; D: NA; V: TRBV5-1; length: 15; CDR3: CASSLASGLAYEQYF; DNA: TGCGCCAGCAGCTTAGCCAGCGGGCTGGCCTACGAGCAGTACTTC
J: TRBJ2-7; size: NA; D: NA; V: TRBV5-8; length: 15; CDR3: CASSLTLHSSYEQYF; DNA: TGTGCCAGCAGCTTGACTCTTCATTCCTCCTACGAGCAGTACTTC